Below, one T cell receptor (beta chain) is given with its context. Its antigen is unidentified. Amplification used 60 Vbeta primers and 13 Jbeta primers. Here immunoSEQ multiplex PCR was the method, and the copy in TCRdb shows in-frame clones only, minus some. The sample lists roughly 100,000 clones, roughly 80% occurring once. This entry belongs to a study of cytomegalovirus exposure and HLA in healthy donors. General study points: Researchers had no immune exposure information except CMV serostatus available.

The germline gives CDR1 LNHDA, CDR2 SQIVND (reference sequence). The length of the CDR3 is 13 residues. V was pared by 6 bases and J by 0 bases, with 8 bases between. V is TRBV19 and J is TRBJ1-1; no firm D call. Sequenced material: PBMCs. This sequence originates from a man aged 40-50 years in good health and CMV-seronegative. The DNA of the CDR3 is TGTGCCAGTAGGGTTTCTATGAACACTGAAGCTTTCTTT. Residues: CASRVSMNTEAFF.